These T cell receptor beta chains were read from a single sample in a study of T cell repertoires in cytomegalovirus infection. TCRdb reanalysed the reads using MiXCR and keeps one entry per CDR3 protein. The sample has about 500,000 distinct CDR3 sequences; roughly a third are singletons. For these receptors, no antigen is known. Sample: cultured PBMCs, taken from culture after CMV antigen stimulation. These receptors all come from a human donor in good health (CMV status not recorded). Some clones in this sample may be carry-over from other donors' samples. CDR3s include the opening cysteine and the closing phenylalanine or tryptophan. D genes are given only for firm matches.

D: .
J: TRBJ1-5
V: TRBV11-2
CDR3: CASSPRLGVNQPQHF

D: .
J: TRBJ1-1
V: TRBV20-1
CDR3: CSARSLWGGARNTEAFF

D: .
J: TRBJ2-3
V: TRBV7-2
CDR3: CASSLIWGESTDTQYF

D: TRBD1
J: TRBJ1-2
V: TRBV6-5
CDR3: CASTLQGGGGGYTF

D: TRBD2
J: TRBJ2-5
V: TRBV9
CDR3: CASSVTSGRLETQYF

D: .
J: TRBJ2-6
V: TRBV5-5
CDR3: CASSLSQVTGANVLTF

D: .
J: TRBJ1-1
V: TRBV12-3/TRBV12-4
CDR3: CASSPKIPNPEAFF

D: .
J: TRBJ2-3
V: TRBV12-3/TRBV12-4
CDR3: CASSLVGAGNTQYF

D: .
J: TRBJ1-1
V: TRBV18
CDR3: CASSYRQPGDAEAFF

D: .
J: TRBJ2-1
V: TRBV5-4
CDR3: CASEGGDPRSSYNEQFF

D: TRBD2
J: TRBJ2-1
V: TRBV7-2
CDR3: CASSLSAGGPINEQFF

D: TRBD1
J: TRBJ1-6
V: TRBV28
CDR3: CASSPWEGQGLYSPLHF

D: TRBD1
J: TRBJ1-1
V: TRBV20-1
CDR3: CSASGDSAAEAFF

D: TRBD1
J: TRBJ2-2
V: TRBV28
CDR3: CASSTGTGMMGELFF

D: .
J: TRBJ1-2
V: TRBV6-2/TRBV6-3
CDR3: CASSNILVRNYGYTF

D: TRBD1
J: TRBJ2-3
V: TRBV7-2
CDR3: CASSFDRVTDTQYF

D: .
J: TRBJ1-4
V: TRBV7-6
CDR3: CASSSHLAGWGRSLNEKLFF

D: .
J: TRBJ2-5
V: TRBV19
CDR3: CASSVGQRETQYF

D: TRBD2
J: TRBJ2-4
V: TRBV5-6
CDR3: CASSGGGTKNIQYF

D: TRBD1
J: TRBJ1-1
V: TRBV7-8
CDR3: CASSLAPRTGLTEAFF

D: .
J: TRBJ2-3
V: TRBV15
CDR3: CATSRDIRNTQYF

D: TRBD2
J: TRBJ2-3
V: TRBV4-1
CDR3: CASSAGTSRTDTQYF

D: TRBD2
J: TRBJ2-5
V: TRBV5-1
CDR3: CASSVSSSGSGETQYF

D: .
J: TRBJ2-4
V: TRBV14
CDR3: CASSQAGLAKNIQYF

D: TRBD1
J: TRBJ1-1
V: TRBV29-1
CDR3: CSVMTGSNTEAFF

D: .
J: TRBJ1-5
V: TRBV7-6
CDR3: CASSREFDQPQHF

D: TRBD1
J: TRBJ1-1
V: TRBV19
CDR3: CASSDRGRFSLNTEAFF

D: TRBD2
J: TRBJ2-3
V: TRBV7-2
CDR3: CASSPGLAVADTQYF

D: .
J: TRBJ2-5
V: TRBV11-3
CDR3: CASSPRDGQETQYF

D: TRBD2
J: TRBJ2-3
V: TRBV2
CDR3: CASSGGSGGDTQYF

D: TRBD2
J: TRBJ2-3
V: TRBV4-3
CDR3: CASSQTSGKTDTQYF

D: .
J: TRBJ2-1
V: TRBV2
CDR3: CASSEARYNEQFF

D: .
J: TRBJ1-3
V: TRBV6-5
CDR3: CASSYSGNSGNTIYF

D: .
J: TRBJ1-1
V: TRBV30
CDR3: CAWTPRRGSTEAFF

D: .
J: TRBJ1-1
V: TRBV4-1
CDR3: CASSQVPGSATEAFF

D: .
J: TRBJ2-1
V: TRBV5-1
CDR3: CASSLASAINEQFF

D: TRBD2
J: TRBJ2-2
V: TRBV6-2/TRBV6-3
CDR3: CASSSGTSRVLGELFF

D: TRBD2
J: TRBJ2-2
V: TRBV3-1
CDR3: CASNRLAGGAGELFF

D: .
J: TRBJ2-7
V: TRBV7-2
CDR3: CASSHAGSSYEQYF

D: .
J: TRBJ2-1
V: TRBV4-1
CDR3: CASSITGASNEQFF

D: .
J: TRBJ1-2
V: TRBV11-1
CDR3: CASSLHHASRATTNYGYTF

D: .
J: TRBJ1-2
V: TRBV19
CDR3: CASSRNGGADGYTF

D: .
J: TRBJ1-6
V: TRBV7-8
CDR3: CASSAKKAWRGYSPLHF

D: TRBD1
J: TRBJ2-1
V: TRBV12-3/TRBV12-4
CDR3: CASSLAGQGMNEQFF

D: .
J: TRBJ2-5
V: TRBV25-1
CDR3: CASSDPRRVETQYF

D: TRBD2
J: TRBJ2-1
V: TRBV7-2
CDR3: CASSLGGSGFYDEQFF

D: TRBD2
J: TRBJ2-3
V: TRBV6-2/TRBV6-3
CDR3: CASRRDYGRYTQYF

D: .
J: TRBJ1-2
V: TRBV29-1
CDR3: CSVDTTVGSKGYTF

D: TRBD2
J: TRBJ2-1
V: TRBV5-4
CDR3: CASSLSSGSQFF

D: TRBD2
J: TRBJ2-1
V: TRBV11-3
CDR3: CASSLDFGGLAGGNEQFF

D: TRBD2
J: TRBJ2-5
V: TRBV7-2
CDR3: CASSQGTTQETQYF

D: .
J: TRBJ1-1
V: TRBV7-2
CDR3: CASSETRGDTEAFF

D: TRBD2
J: TRBJ2-3
V: TRBV12-3/TRBV12-4
CDR3: CASTIAGGPGDTQYF